A single sample is the source of the 31 T cell receptor beta chains below, sequenced in a study of response to subunit inactivated influenza vaccine. Each CDR3 protein is one row after TCRdb ran MiXCR on the RT-PCR reads. Of more than 700,000 distinct CDR3 sequences listed, roughly 20% are singletons. Sequencing was performed on PBMCs from blood, taken roughly 5 days after vaccination. All receptors come from a man in his fifties who received an inactivated influenza vaccine.

The V and J genes are TRBV20-1 and TRBJ2-6, with 11 bases identical to TRBD1. The CDR3 is 17 amino acids. CDR1 and CDR2 (germline): DFQATT, SNEGSKA (reference sequence). After removal of 1 base from V and 0 bases from J, the junction contained 2 bases not matched to a gene. The CDR3 sequence is CSARAGTGGSGANVLTF. DNA for the CDR3: TGCAGTGCTAGAGCCGGGACAGGGGGCTCTGGGGCCAACGTCCTGACTTTC.

This chain connects TRBV4-3 to TRBJ2-1; 13 bases are shared with TRBD2. Germline CDR1 LGHNA, CDR2 YSLEER. CDR3 length equals 20 residues. V was pared by 0 bases and J by 2 bases, with 10 bases of the junction left unmatched. The CDR3 DNA sequence: TGCGCCAGCAGCCAAGAGTCCCTCCCGGGACTAGCGGGAACCTACAATGAGCAGTTCTTC. This gives the protein CASSQESLPGLAGTYNEQFF.

The chain combines TRBV20-1 with TRBJ2-1; 8 bases are shared with TRBD2. From germline, CDR1 is DFQATT and CDR2 SNEGSKA (reference sequence). The CDR3 is made up of 15 amino acids. With V trimmed by 3 bases and J by 7 bases, 11 bases remained unmatched. CDR3 amino acids: CSARLPGGPSNEQFF. The CDR3 DNA is TGCAGTGCTAGGCTTCCGGGAGGGCCCTCGAATGAGCAGTTCTTC.

This chain connects TRBV4-3 to TRBJ2-5, with D perhaps TRBD1 (6 bases). The CDR3 runs to 14 residues. The V end lost 4 bases, the J end lost 0 bases, and 9 bases lay between the germline ends. The germline gives CDR1 LGHNA, CDR2 YSLEER. The CDR3 spells CASSLGHNQETQYF. CDR3 in DNA: TGCGCCAGCAGCCTGGGACACAACCAAGAGACCCAGTACTTC.

There are a few counts of this clonotype. This rearrangement joins TRBV20-1 to TRBJ2-1; D not certain. This CDR3 has 13 amino acids. V dropped 4 bases and J dropped 6 bases, with 13 bases sitting between them. CDR1 and CDR2 (germline): DFQATT, SNEGSKA (reference sequence). CDR3 sequence (DNA): TGCAGTGCTACCTGGACCGCCGGCAATGAGCAGTTCTTC. Encoded protein: CSATWTAGNEQFF.

The rearrangement links TRBV6-1 to TRBJ2-1; a weak D match, TRBD2 (5 bases). Germline V gives CDR1 MNHNS, CDR2 SASEGT. The CDR3 sequence is 15 residues long. The germline V and J ends were trimmed by 4 bases and 0 bases, with 10 bases remaining between them. DNA of the CDR3: TGTGCCAGCAGTGGTGGCGGGCTCTCCTACAATGAGCAGTTCTTC. Its protein is CASSGGGLSYNEQFF.

This clonotype was seen more than once but under ten times. The genes are TRBV7-2 and TRBJ2-7; D possibly uses TRBD1 or TRBD2 (6 bases each). V was cut by 4 bases and J by 1 base, with 14 bases left in between. Germline V gene sequence: CDR1 SGHTA, CDR2 FQGNSA. This CDR3 has 15 amino acids. The CDR3 DNA follows: TGTGCCAGCAGCTCTTACACGGGGGCATCCTACGAGCAGTACTTC. Residues: CASSSYTGASYEQYF.

In its sample, this clonotype was seen a few times. The chain links TRBV24-1 to TRBJ2-7; TRBD2 matches at 8 bases. Germline CDR1 reads KGHDR; CDR2 reads SFDVKD. V was pared by 5 bases and J by 4 bases, with 3 bases of the junction left unmatched. This CDR3 has 13 amino acids. CDR3 sequence: CATSGGRRYEQYF. CDR3 nucleotide sequence: TGTGCCACCAGTGGCGGGAGGAGATACGAGCAGTACTTC.

J is TRBJ2-5 and V is TRBV20-1; TRBD2 aligns across 7 bases. V gave up 5 bases and J gave up 3 bases; unmatched junction bases: 9. CDR3 length: 14 amino acids. CDR1 and CDR2 from the germline V gene are DFQATT and SNEGSKA (reference sequence). CDR3 loop: CSALVGGPKETQYF. Written as DNA, the CDR3 is TGCAGTGCTCTTGTGGGAGGGCCTAAAGAGACCCAGTACTTC.

The V and J genes are TRBV11-2 and TRBJ2-7, with D tentatively TRBD2 (6 bases). V lost 5 bases, J lost 4 bases, and 18 bases lay in between. There are 15 residues in the CDR3. The V gene's germline CDR1 is SGHAT and CDR2 FQNNGV. CDR3 in amino acids: CASSPRDRGWYEQYF. The DNA for the CDR3 is TGTGCCAGCAGCCCGCGGGACCGAGGCTGGTACGAGCAGTACTTC.

DNA of the CDR3: TGTGCCAGCAGAACCGGGAACTACACCGGGGAGCTGTTTTTT. It is translated as CASRTGNYTGELFF. J is TRBJ2-2 and V is TRBV7-2; maybe TRBD2 (5 bases). Germline CDR1 is SGHTA and CDR2 is FQGNSA. V was clipped by 6 bases and J by 3 bases, with 11 bases between them. CDR3 length equals 14 residues.

This clonotype was seen more than once but under ten times. The gene calls are TRBV7-2 and TRBJ1-1; 9 nucleotides match TRBD1. V was clipped by 1 base and J by 4 bases; unmatched bases: 4. The CDR3 covers 15 residues. Germline V CDR1 and CDR2: SGHTA, FQGNSA. This chain's CDR3 is CASSLGTTGGTEAFF. CDR3 nucleotide sequence: TGTGCCAGCAGCTTAGGCACGACAGGGGGCACTGAAGCTTTCTTT.

The count of this clonotype is one. The chain has TRBV3-1 and TRBJ2-7; either TRBD1 or TRBD2 may fit D (6 bases each). The CDR3 runs 14 residues. Germline V lookup: CDR1 LGHDT, CDR2 YNNKEL (reference sequence). The germline V and J ends were trimmed by 6 bases and 5 bases, with 17 bases remaining between them. The CDR3 region has the DNA TGTGCCAGCAGTTTACAGGGAGGTAGGCACGAGCAGTACTTC. It yields the protein CASSLQGGRHEQYF.

This clonotype showed up many times. The rearrangement uses TRBV5-1 and TRBJ1-1, with TRBD1 matching over 7 bases. Germline CDR1 reads SGHRS; CDR2 reads YFSETQ. This CDR3 contains 16 residues. Trimming took 4 bases from V and 0 from J; bases not matched to a gene: 9. The CDR3 nucleotides are TGCGCCAGCAGCCGGGACGGACAGGCCTTGAACACTGAAGCTTTCTTT. Translated: CASSRDGQALNTEAFF.

This chain links TRBV5-1 with TRBJ2-5, with D unclear. Trimming removed 0 bases from V and 0 bases from J, with 6 bases in between. This CDR3 is 14 amino acids long. Germline V CDR1 and CDR2: SGHRS, YFSETQ. CDR3 region: CASSLEPDQETQYF. CDR3 coding DNA: TGCGCCAGCAGCTTGGAGCCCGACCAAGAGACCCAGTACTTC.

This clonotype was found a few times. The chain employs TRBV10-3 and TRBJ2-3, with D possibly TRBD2 on 7 matching bases. Germline CDR1 and CDR2: ENHRY and SYGVKD. The CDR3 spans 16 residues. Trimming pared 3 bases from V and 4 bases from J, leaving 17 bases between. CDR3 nucleotide sequence: TGTGCCATCAGTGATAGGGGGAGGGCCTATTCAGATACGCAGTATTTT. Protein product: CAISDRGRAYSDTQYF.

CDR3 in DNA: TGTGCCACCAGTGAAGCCGGGACAGGGTTCGGTCGCAATGAGCAGTTCTTC. Its protein is CATSEAGTGFGRNEQFF. The rearrangement links TRBV24-1 to TRBJ2-1; 9 bases are a match to TRBD1. J gave up 6 bases and V 4 bases, and 12 bases lay outside the gene matches. The germline V gene has CDR1 KGHDR and CDR2 SFDVKD. The CDR3 sequence is 17 residues long.

The chain has TRBV20-1 and TRBJ1-5, with D tentatively TRBD1 (6 bases). V shed 6 bases and J shed 7 bases, with 16 bases lying between them. CDR3 length: 13 residues. Germline CDR1 DFQATT, CDR2 SNEGSKA (reference sequence). The CDR3 here is CSAAGTINQPQHF. CDR3 nucleotide sequence: TGCAGTGCCGCCGGGACAATTAACCAGCCCCAGCATTTT.

There are a few counts of this clonotype. The V and J genes are TRBV11-1 and TRBJ1-1; the match to TRBD1 covers 7 bases. The V gene end was trimmed by 3 bases and the J gene end by 1 base; junction bases not matched to a gene: 5. The CDR3 has 15 amino acids. The V gene's germline CDR1 is SGHAT and CDR2 FQDESV (reference sequence). The CDR3 sequence is CASSFAGTENTEAFF. CDR3 bases: TGTGCCAGCAGCTTCGCCGGGACAGAGAACACTGAAGCTTTCTTT.

This clonotype was detected once. V is TRBV3-1 and J is TRBJ2-7; 7 nucleotides align to TRBD2. Germline CDR1 is LGHDT and CDR2 is YNNKEL (reference sequence). J was trimmed by 3 bases and V by 4 bases; bases with no gene match: 6. The CDR3 runs to 14 residues. The CDR3 loop is CASSLSGLGYEQYF. The CDR3 nucleotides are TGTGCCAGCAGCCTTAGCGGGTTGGGCTACGAGCAGTACTTC.

This clonotype was recorded a few times. V gene TRBV7-9 combines with J gene TRBJ2-5; the D is unclear. The CDR3 sequence is 14 residues long. Germline CDR1 is SEHNR and CDR2 is FQNEAQ (reference sequence). V gave up 1 base and J gave up 2 bases, with 8 bases separating them. Here the CDR3 reads CASSLVGLQETQYF. In DNA form, the CDR3 reads TGTGCCAGCAGCTTAGTGGGATTGCAAGAGACCCAGTACTTC.

This chain uses TRBV20-1 with TRBJ2-2, with D maybe TRBD2 (6 bases). Germline CDR1 and CDR2: DFQATT and SNEGSKA (reference sequence). Trimming removed 2 bases from V and 2 bases from J, with 9 bases in between. The CDR3 covers 14 residues. The CDR3 spells CSARLALNTGELFF. CDR3 nucleotide sequence: TGCAGTGCTAGACTAGCGCTAAACACCGGGGAGCTGTTTTTT.

This clonotype was seen a handful of times. The V and J genes are TRBV6-2 or TRBV6-3 and TRBJ2-1, with D perhaps being TRBD1 or TRBD2 (5 bases each). The V end lost 11 bases, the J end lost 6 bases, and 14 bases lay between the germline ends. The CDR3 spans 12 residues. The germline CDR1 and CDR2 sequences are MNHEY and SVGEGT. The DNA for the CDR3 is TGTGCCGGGGGAGAACCCTTCAATGAGCAGTTCTTC. This gives the protein CAGGEPFNEQFF.

In this sample, this clonotype turned up a few times. This sequence joins TRBV5-1 and TRBJ1-1; D may be TRBD1 (5 bases). The V end was cut by 1 base, the J end by 3 bases, with 10 bases between. The CDR3 loop spans 14 amino acids. From germline, CDR1 is SGHRS and CDR2 YFSETQ. CDR3 in amino acids: CASSLWGMDTEAFF. The CDR3, as DNA: TGCGCCAGCAGCTTGTGGGGGATGGACACTGAAGCTTTCTTT.

This clonotype turned up a few times. Here the CDR3 reads CASSLYHSSLSRTGELFF. CDR3 in DNA: TGTGCCAGCAGTTTATATCACAGTTCCTTATCGCGGACCGGGGAGCTGTTTTTT. The chain couples TRBV27 to TRBJ2-2; D is uncertain. Germline CDR1 is MNHEY and CDR2 is SMNVEV (reference sequence). The CDR3 contains 18 residues. Trimming cost V 1 base and J 5 bases, with 20 bases left between them.

The J gene is TRBJ2-6, the V gene TRBV18; 7 positions agree with TRBD2. CDR3 length equals 19 residues. Germline V gives CDR1 KGHSH, CDR2 LQKENI. With V trimmed by 2 bases and J by 3 bases, 13 bases remained unmatched. The CDR3, as DNA: TGTGCCAGCTCACCATCCGAGGCAGGACTAGGTGGTGGGGCCAACGTCCTGACTTTC. Amino acids: CASSPSEAGLGGGANVLTF.

In this sample, this clonotype turned up a few times. The chain joins TRBV6-5 to TRBJ2-1; D might be TRBD2 (6 bases). V gave up 6 bases and J gave up 6 bases, with 12 bases separating them. In germline, CDR1 is MNHEY, CDR2 SVGAGI. This CDR3 is built from 13 residues. CDR3 bases: TGTGCCAGCAGATTACTAGCTATCAATGAGCAGTTCTTC. It codes for CASRLLAINEQFF.

With regard to this clonotype: In this CDR3 the conserved last residue, phenylalanine or tryptophan, is missing, so a read error is likely. It is unclear where the CDR3 begins or ends on the DNA, so no DNA is shown, and the CDR3 is as TCRdb lists it. The CDR3 spells CASSLKLLWRGPLL. J is TRBJ2-1 and V is TRBV7-9; TRBD1, the D gene given by the table, was not confirmed from the DNA. Counting both end residues, the CDR3 totals 14 amino acids. Germline CDR1 reads SEHNR; CDR2 reads FQNEAQ (reference sequence).

This clonotype turned up a few times. The CDR3 reads CASSIDGGTGELFF. CDR3 in DNA: TGCGCCAGCAGCATCGACGGCGGGACCGGGGAGCTGTTTTTT. This sequence joins TRBV5-1 and TRBJ2-2, with D perhaps matching TRBD2 (5 bases). CDR1 is SGHRS and CDR2 is YFSETQ in the germline V gene. The CDR3 runs 14 residues. V was shortened by 4 bases and J by 5 bases, with 12 bases between the two germline ends.

The chain recombines TRBV4-3 with TRBJ2-2, with unresolved D. The CDR3 length is 13 residues. Germline CDR1 is LGHNA and CDR2 is YSLEER. Trimming removed 1 base at V and 5 bases at J, with 5 bases between. CDR3 nucleotides: TGCGCCAGCAGCCAAGGATTTACCGGGGAGCTGTTTTTT. This translates into CASSQGFTGELFF.

The chain recombines TRBV3-1 with TRBJ2-7; D is perhaps TRBD2 (6 bases). Trimming removed 2 bases at V and 3 bases at J, with 11 bases between. The CDR3 consists of 14 residues. Germline CDR1 LGHDT, CDR2 YNNKEL (reference sequence). CDR3 protein: CASSQPGLDYEQYF. In DNA form, the CDR3 reads TGTGCCAGCAGCCAACCGGGACTTGACTACGAGCAGTACTTC.